The 3 T cell receptor beta chains below were found in one sample sequenced in a study of shared clonotypes between healthy human individuals. Clones were sequenced by immunoSEQ multiplex PCR, and TCRdb holds only the in-frame ones, with some missing. The sample has about 730,000 clones; 55% to 80% are singletons. The sequencing sample was made of memory CD4+ T cells sorted from blood. Subset given: CD45RA-negative fraction. These receptors all come from a young woman in good health.

The chain employs TRBV19 and TRBJ2-3, with D possibly matching TRBD1 (5 bases). The CDR3 has 17 residues. Trimming pared 1 base from V and 2 bases from J, leaving 16 bases between. Per germline, CDR1 LNHDA and CDR2 SQIVND (reference sequence). The chain's CDR3 is CASSIGQWVSYTDTQYF. CDR3 DNA: TGTGCCAGTAGTATAGGACAGTGGGTCTCCTACACAGATACGCAGTATTTT.

J is TRBJ2-3 and V is TRBV11-1; D is perhaps TRBD1 or TRBD2 (5 bases each). The V end was cut by 5 bases, the J end by 2 bases, with 17 bases between. Germline loops: CDR1 SGHAT, CDR2 FQDESV (reference sequence). This CDR3 comprises 16 residues. The CDR3 spells CASSLTGWGVTDTQYF. The CDR3, as DNA: TGTGCCAGCAGCCTGACGGGGTGGGGCGTCACAGATACGCAGTATTTT.

The J gene is TRBJ2-1, the V gene TRBV6-6; D tentatively fits TRBD1 or TRBD2 (5 bases each). The germline V gene has CDR1 MNHNY and CDR2 SVGAGI (reference sequence). V was pared by 6 bases and J by 5 bases, with 11 bases between. CDR3 size: 13 residues. CDR3: CASSPGTNNEQFF. CDR3 bases: TGTGCCAGCAGCCCCGGGACCAACAATGAGCAGTTCTTC.